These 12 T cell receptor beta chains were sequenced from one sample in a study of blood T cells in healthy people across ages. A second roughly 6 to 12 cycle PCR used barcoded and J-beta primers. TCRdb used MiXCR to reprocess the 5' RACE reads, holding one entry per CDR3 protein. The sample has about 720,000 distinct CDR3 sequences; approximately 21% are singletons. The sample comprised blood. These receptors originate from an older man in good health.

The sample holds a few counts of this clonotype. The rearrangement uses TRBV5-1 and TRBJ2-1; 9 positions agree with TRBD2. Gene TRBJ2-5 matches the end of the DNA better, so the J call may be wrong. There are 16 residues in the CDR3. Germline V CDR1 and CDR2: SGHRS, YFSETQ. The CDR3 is CASSLRIAGDGETQYF. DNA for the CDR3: TGCGCCAGCAGCTTGAGAATAGCGGGAGATGGAGAGACCCAGTACTTC.

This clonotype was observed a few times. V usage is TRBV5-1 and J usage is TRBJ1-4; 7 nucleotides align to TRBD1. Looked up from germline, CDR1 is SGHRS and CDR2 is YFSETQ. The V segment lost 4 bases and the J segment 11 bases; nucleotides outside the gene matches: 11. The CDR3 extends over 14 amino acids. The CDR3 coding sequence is TGCGCCAGCAGCCTACAGGGGTTTATGAGTAAACTGTTTTTT. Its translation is CASSLQGFMSKLFF.

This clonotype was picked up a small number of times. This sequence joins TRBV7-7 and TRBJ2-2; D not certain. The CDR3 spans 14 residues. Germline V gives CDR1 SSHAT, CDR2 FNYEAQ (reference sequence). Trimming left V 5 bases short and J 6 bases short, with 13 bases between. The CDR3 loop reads CASSPRNGAGELFF. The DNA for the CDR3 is TGTGCCAGCAGCCCTCGGAATGGGGCCGGGGAGCTGTTTTTT.

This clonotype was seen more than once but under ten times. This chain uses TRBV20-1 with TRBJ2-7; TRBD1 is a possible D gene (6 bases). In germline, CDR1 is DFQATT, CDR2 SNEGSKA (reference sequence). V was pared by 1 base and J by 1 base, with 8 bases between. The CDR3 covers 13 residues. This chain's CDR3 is CSARADRSYEQYV. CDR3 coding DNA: TGCAGTGCTAGAGCGGACAGATCCTACGAGCAGTACGTC.

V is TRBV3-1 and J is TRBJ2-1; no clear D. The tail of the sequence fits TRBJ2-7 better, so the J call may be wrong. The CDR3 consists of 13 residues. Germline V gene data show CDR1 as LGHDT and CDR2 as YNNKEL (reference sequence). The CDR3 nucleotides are TGTGCCAGCAGCCACGCGGCGGTGGACGAGCAGTACTTC. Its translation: CASSHAAVDEQYF.

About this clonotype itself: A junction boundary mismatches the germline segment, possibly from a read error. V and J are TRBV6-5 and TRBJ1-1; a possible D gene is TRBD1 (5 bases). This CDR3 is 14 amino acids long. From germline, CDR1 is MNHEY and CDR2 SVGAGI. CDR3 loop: CAGSYSGGDTEAFF. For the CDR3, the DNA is TGTGCCGGCAGTTACTCCGGGGGAGACACTGAAGCTTTCTTT.

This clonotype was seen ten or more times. CDR3 sequence: CASSLTGAANYGYTF. Here the CDR3 DNA reads TGTGCCAGCAGTTTGACAGGGGCCGCTAACTATGGCTACACCTTC. The V gene is TRBV12-3 or TRBV12-4, the J gene TRBJ1-2; 8 bases fit TRBD1. CDR3 length equals 15 residues. V was pared by 3 bases and J by 0 bases, with 3 bases of the junction left unmatched.

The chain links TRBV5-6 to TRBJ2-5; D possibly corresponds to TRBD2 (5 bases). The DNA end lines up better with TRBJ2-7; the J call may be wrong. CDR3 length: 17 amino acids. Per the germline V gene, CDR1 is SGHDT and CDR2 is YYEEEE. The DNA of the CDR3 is TGTGCCAGCAGCTTGGTGGGGAGCTTTGACTTTGACTACGAGCAGTACTTC. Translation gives CASSLVGSFDFDYEQYF.

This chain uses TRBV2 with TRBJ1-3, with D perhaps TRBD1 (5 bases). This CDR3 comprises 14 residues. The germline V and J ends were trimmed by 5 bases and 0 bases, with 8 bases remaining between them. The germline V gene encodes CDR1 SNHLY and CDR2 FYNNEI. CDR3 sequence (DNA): TGTGCCAGCAGTATGACAGTCTCTGGAAACACCATATATTTT. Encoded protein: CASSMTVSGNTIYF.

The CDR3 DNA reads as TGTGCCATCAGTGCCCGAGGGAATCGGAACGAGCAGTACTTC. Protein sequence: CAISARGNRNEQYF. The chain has TRBV10-3 and TRBJ2-7; D possibly corresponds to TRBD2 (5 bases). V lost 4 bases, J lost 5 bases, and 15 bases lay in between. The germline V gene has CDR1 ENHRY and CDR2 SYGVKD. The CDR3 spans 14 residues.

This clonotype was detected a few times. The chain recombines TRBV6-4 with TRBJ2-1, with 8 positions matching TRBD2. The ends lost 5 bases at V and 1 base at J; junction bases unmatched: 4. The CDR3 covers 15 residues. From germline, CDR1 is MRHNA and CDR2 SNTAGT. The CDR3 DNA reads TGTGCCAGCAGTCGGGAGGGGGGGTCCTACAATGAGCAGTTCTTC. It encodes CASSREGGSYNEQFF.

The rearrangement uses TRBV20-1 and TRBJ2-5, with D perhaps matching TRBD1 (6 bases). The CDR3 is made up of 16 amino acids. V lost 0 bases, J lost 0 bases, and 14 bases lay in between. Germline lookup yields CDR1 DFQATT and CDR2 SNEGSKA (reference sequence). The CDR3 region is CSARDLVGAHQETQYF. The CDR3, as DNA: TGCAGTGCTAGAGATCTTGTGGGGGCTCACCAAGAGACCCAGTACTTC.